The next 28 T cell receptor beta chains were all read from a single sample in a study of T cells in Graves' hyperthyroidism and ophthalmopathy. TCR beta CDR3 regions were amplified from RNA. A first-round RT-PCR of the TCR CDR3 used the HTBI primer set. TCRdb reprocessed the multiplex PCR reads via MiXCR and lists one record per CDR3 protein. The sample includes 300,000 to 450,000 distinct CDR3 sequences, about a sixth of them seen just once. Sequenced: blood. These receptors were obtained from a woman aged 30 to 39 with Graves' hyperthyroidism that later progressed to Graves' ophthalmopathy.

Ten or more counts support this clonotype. CDR3 DNA sequence: TGTGCCAGCAGTTTATATGGGACTAGCCCAGATACGCAGTATTTT. Amino acid sequence: CASSLYGTSPDTQYF. The chain joins TRBV12-3 or TRBV12-4 to TRBJ2-3; 9 bases match TRBD2. Trimming at V came to 2 bases and at J to 4 bases, leaving 4 bases not matched to a gene. This CDR3 region has 15 residues.

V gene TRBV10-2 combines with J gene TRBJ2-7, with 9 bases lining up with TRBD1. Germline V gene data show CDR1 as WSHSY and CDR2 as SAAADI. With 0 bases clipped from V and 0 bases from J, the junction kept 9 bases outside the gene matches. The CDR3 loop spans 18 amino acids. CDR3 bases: TGCGCCAGCAGTGAGTCAGGGACAGGGAAAATAAGCTCCTACGAGCAGTACTTC. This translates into CASSESGTGKISSYEQYF.

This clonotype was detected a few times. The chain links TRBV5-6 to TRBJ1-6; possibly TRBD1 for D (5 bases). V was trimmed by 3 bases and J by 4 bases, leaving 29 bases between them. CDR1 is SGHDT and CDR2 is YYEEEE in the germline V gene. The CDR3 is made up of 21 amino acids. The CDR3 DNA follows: TGTGCCAGCAGCTGGGCTGGGCTCGGCGTAGATGGACATGAATATAATTCACCCCTCCACTTT. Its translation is CASSWAGLGVDGHEYNSPLHF.

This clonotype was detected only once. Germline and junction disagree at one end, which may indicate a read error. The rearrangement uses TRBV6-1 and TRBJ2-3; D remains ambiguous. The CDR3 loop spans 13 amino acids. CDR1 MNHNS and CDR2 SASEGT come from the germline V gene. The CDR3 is CTSSEGKRDTQYF. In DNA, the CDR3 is TGTACCAGCAGTGAAGGGAAGCGAGATACGCAGTATTTT.

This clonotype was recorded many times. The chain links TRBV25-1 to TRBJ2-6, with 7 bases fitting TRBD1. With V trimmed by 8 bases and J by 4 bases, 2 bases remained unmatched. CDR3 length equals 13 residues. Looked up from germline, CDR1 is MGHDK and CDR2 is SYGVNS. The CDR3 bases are TGTGCCAGCGGGACAGCCGGGGCCAACGTCCTGACTTTC. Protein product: CASGTAGANVLTF.

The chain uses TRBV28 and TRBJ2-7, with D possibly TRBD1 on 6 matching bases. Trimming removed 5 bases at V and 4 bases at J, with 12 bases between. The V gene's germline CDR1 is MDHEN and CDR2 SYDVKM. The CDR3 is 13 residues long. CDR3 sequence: CASSRDTWYEQYF. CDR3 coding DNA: TGTGCCAGCAGTCGGGACACTTGGTACGAGCAGTACTTC.

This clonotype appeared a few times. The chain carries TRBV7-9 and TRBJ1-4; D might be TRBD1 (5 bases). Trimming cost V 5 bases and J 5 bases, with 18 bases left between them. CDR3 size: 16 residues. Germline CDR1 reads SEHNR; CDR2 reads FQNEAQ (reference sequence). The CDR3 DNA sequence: TGTGCCAGCAGCCGCCCTGAAGGGGCAGAAAATGAAAAACTGTTTTTT. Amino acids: CASSRPEGAENEKLFF.

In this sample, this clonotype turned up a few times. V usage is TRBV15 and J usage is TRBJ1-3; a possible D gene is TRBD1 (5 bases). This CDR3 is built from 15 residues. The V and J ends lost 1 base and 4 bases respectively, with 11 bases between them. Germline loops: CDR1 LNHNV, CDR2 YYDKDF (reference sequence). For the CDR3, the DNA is TGTGCCACCAGCAGAGTCGGGGCACCGGGAAACACCATATATTTT. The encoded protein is CATSRVGAPGNTIYF.

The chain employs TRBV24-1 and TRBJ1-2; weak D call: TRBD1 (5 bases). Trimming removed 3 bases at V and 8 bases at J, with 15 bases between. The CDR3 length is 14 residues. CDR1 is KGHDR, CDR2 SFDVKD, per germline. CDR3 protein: CATSDAPDNHGYTF. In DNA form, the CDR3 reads TGTGCCACCAGTGATGCCCCGGACAACCACGGCTACACCTTC.

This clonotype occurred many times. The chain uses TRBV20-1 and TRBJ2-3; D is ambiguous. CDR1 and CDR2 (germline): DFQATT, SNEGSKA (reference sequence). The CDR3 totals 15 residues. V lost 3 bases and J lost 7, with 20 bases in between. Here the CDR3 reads CSASLAQSLSNTQYF. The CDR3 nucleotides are TGCAGTGCTAGTTTGGCCCAAAGTCTAAGTAATACGCAGTATTTT.

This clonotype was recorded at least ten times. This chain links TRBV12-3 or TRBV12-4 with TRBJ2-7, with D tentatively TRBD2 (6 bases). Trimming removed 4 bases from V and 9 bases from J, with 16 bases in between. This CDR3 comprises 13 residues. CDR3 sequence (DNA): TGTGCCAGCAGTTCCAGGGTACGGGAGTGGCAGTACTTC. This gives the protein CASSSRVREWQYF.

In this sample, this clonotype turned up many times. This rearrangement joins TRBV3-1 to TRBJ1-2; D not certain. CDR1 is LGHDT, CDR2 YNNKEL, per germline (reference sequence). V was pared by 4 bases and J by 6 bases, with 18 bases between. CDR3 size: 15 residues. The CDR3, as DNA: TGTGCCAGCAGCCGCGTTGGGGAGACCTTGGATGGCTACACCTTC. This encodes CASSRVGETLDGYTF.

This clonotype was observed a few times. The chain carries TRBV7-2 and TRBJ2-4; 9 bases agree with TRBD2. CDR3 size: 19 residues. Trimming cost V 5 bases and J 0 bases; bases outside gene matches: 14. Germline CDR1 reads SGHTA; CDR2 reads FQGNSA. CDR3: CASSPEVVGLALAKNIQYF. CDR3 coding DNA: TGTGCCAGCAGCCCCGAAGTCGTGGGACTAGCCTTAGCCAAAAACATTCAGTACTTC.

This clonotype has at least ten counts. The CDR3 spells CASSEEGGLNEKLFF. In DNA form, the CDR3 reads TGTGCCAGCAGTGAAGAGGGGGGCTTAAATGAAAAACTGTTTTTT. The V gene is TRBV6-1, the J gene TRBJ1-4; a weak D match, TRBD1 (6 bases). The length of the CDR3 is 15 residues. Germline V gene lookup returns CDR1 MNHNS and CDR2 SASEGT. V lost 1 base to trimming and J lost 5 bases, with 11 bases between them.

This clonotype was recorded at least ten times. The DNA for the CDR3 is TGTGCCAGCAGTTTAGGACATACAGGGGCTGGCTACACCTTC. It encodes CASSLGHTGAGYTF. The genes are TRBV12-3 or TRBV12-4 and TRBJ1-2; 7 bases map to TRBD1. The ends lost 1 base at V and 7 bases at J; junction bases unmatched: 6. The CDR3 has 14 amino acids.

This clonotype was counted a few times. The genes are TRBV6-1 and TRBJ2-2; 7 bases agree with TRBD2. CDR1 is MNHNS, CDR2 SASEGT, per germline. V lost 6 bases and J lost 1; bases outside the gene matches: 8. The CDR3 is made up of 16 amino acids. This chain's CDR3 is CASRTGSSGNTGELFF. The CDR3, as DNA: TGTGCCAGCAGGACGGGGTCTAGCGGGAACACCGGGGAGCTGTTTTTT.

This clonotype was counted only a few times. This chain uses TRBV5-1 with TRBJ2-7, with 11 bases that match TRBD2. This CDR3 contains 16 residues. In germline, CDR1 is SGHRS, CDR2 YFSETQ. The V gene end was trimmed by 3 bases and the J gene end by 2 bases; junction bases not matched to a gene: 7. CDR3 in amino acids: CASSSSGLADAYEQYF. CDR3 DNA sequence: TGCGCCAGCAGCTCGTCGGGACTAGCGGATGCCTACGAGCAGTACTTC.

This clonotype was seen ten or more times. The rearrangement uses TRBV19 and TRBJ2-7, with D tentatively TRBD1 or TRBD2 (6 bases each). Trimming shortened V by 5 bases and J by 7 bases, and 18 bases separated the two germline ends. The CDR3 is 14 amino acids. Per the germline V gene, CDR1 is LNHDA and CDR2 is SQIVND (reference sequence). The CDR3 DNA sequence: TGTGCCAGTAGTGCCTCGGTTGGGGGGCGGGAGCAGTACTTC. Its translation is CASSASVGGREQYF.

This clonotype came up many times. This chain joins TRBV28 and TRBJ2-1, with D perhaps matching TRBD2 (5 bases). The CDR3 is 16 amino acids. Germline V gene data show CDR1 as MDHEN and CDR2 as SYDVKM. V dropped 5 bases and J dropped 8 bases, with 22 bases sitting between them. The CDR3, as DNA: TGTGCCAGCAGTGAGGGTGAAAGATCCGGCGGAGATGAGCAGTTCTTC. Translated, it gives CASSEGERSGGDEQFF.

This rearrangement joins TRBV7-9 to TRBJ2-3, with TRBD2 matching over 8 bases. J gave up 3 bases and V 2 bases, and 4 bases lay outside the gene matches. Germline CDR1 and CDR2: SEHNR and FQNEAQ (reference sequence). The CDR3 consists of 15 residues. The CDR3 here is CASSLMRGATDTQYF. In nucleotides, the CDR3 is TGTGCCAGCAGCTTAATGCGGGGGGCAACAGATACGCAGTATTTT. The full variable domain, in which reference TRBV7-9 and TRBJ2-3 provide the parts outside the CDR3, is DTGVSQNPRHKITKRGQNVTFRCDPISEHNRLYWYRQTLGQGPEFLTYFQNEAQLEKSRLLSDRFSAERPKGSFSTLEIQRTEQGDSAMYLCASSLMRGATDTQYFGPGTRLTVL.

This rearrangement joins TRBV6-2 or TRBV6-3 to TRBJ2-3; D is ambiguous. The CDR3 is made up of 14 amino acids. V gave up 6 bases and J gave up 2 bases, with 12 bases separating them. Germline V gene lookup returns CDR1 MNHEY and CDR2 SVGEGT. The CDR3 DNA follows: TGTGCCAGCAGGACGATGCCCTTCACAGATACGCAGTATTTT. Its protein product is CASRTMPFTDTQYF.

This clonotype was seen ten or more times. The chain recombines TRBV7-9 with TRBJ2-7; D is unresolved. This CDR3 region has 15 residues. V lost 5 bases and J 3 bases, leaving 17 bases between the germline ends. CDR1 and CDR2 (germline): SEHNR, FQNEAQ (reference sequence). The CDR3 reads CASSMEPVSYYEQYF. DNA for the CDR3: TGTGCCAGCAGCATGGAGCCGGTTTCTTACTACGAGCAGTACTTC.

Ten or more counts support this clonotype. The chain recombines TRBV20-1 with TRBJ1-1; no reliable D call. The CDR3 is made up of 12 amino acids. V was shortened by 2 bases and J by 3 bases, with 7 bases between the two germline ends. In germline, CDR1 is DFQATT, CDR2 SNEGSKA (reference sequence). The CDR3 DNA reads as TGCAGTGCTAGACTGGCAGACACTGAAGCTTTCTTT. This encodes CSARLADTEAFF.

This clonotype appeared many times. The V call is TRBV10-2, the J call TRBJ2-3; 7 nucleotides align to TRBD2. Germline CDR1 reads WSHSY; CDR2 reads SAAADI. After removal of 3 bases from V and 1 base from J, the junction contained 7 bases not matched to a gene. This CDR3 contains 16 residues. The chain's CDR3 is CASSDGGRGGTDTQYF. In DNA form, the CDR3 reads TGCGCCAGCAGTGATGGAGGACGGGGGGGCACAGATACGCAGTATTTT.

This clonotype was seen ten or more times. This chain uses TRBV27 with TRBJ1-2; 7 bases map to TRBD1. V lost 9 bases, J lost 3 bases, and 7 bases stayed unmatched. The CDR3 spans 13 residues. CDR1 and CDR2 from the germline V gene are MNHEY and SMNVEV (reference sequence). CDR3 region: CASSGTAHYGYTF. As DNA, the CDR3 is TGTGCCAGTTCTGGGACAGCCCACTATGGCTACACCTTC.

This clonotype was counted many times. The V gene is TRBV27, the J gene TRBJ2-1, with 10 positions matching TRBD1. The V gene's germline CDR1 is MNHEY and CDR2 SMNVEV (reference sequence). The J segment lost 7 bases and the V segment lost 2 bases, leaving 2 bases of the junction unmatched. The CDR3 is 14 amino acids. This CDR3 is CASSLGGQGNEQFF. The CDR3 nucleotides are TGTGCCAGCAGTTTAGGGGGACAGGGGAATGAGCAGTTCTTC.

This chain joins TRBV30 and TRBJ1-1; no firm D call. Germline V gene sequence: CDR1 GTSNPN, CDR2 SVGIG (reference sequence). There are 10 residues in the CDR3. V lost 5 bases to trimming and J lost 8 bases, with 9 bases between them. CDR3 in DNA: TGTGCCTGGGGTCGACGGGAAGCTTTCTTT. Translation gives CAWGRREAFF.

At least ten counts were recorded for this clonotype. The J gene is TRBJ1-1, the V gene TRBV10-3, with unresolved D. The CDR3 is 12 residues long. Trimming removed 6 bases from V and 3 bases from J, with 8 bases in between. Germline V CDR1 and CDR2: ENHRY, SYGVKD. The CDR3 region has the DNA TGTGCCATCAGGGGTAGCGACACTGAAGCTTTCTTT. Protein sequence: CAIRGSDTEAFF.